There are many counts of the clone carrying this TCR beta chain. Diagnosing involved the use of clinical symptoms, serum thyroxine and TRAb, thyroid ultrasound and orbital computed tomography. The source of the sample is a study of T cells in Graves' hyperthyroidism and ophthalmopathy. For the study at large: Specimen type is peripheral blood, collected at initial diagnosis prior to any treatment.

Germline lookup yields CDR1 MDHEN and CDR2 SYDVKM. The CDR3 spans 15 residues. V gave up 5 bases and J gave up 4 bases, with 17 bases separating them. Amplification of TCR beta CDR3 regions used RNA as the template. TCR CDR3 regions were first amplified by RT-PCR with HTBI primers. TCRdb fed the multiplex PCR reads into MiXCR, producing one record per CDR3 protein. Seen here are about 580,000 distinct CDR3 sequences, 11% to 15% observed once, and the top ten hold more than 4.5%. The TCR originated in a woman younger than 45 with Graves' hyperthyroidism that later progressed to Graves' ophthalmopathy. V is TRBV28 and J is TRBJ1-1; weak D call: TRBD1 (5 bases). Specimen: blood. Written as DNA, the CDR3 is TGTGCCAGCAGTCAAGGGGTCGGGGTTTCCACTGAAGCTTTCTTT. It translates to CASSQGVGVSTEAFF.